The present T cell receptor (beta chain) was sequenced within a study of OX40 agonist ivuxolimab in advanced cancers. Across the whole study: Patients received intravenous ivuxolimab every 2 weeks at 0.01 to 10 mg/kg. Cohort: approximately 83% men, mean age around 55, aged roughly 23 to 79.

The CDR3 has 15 residues. The V gene lost 4 bases and the J gene lost 4 bases, with 17 bases spanning the gap. Germline V gene sequence: CDR1 SGDLS, CDR2 YYNGEE. The repertoire was sequenced with immunoSEQ multiplex PCR; TCRdb's copy has only in-frame clones and lacks some. The table records approximately 60,000 clones, around 82% of them present only once. Researchers took blood at baseline, on cycle 4 day 1, and on cycle 7 day 1. The clonotype originates from an adult with an advanced solid tumor such as melanoma, head and neck, liver or kidney cancer. The V gene is TRBV9, the J gene TRBJ1-1; D perhaps matches TRBD1 (5 bases). The specimen was CD4+ or CD8+ T cells sorted from blood, collected in a trial of the OX40 agonist ivuxolimab. This CDR3 is CASSPRGQKGTEAFF. The DNA for the CDR3 is TGTGCCAGCAGCCCTCGGGGCCAAAAGGGCACTGAAGCTTTCTTT.